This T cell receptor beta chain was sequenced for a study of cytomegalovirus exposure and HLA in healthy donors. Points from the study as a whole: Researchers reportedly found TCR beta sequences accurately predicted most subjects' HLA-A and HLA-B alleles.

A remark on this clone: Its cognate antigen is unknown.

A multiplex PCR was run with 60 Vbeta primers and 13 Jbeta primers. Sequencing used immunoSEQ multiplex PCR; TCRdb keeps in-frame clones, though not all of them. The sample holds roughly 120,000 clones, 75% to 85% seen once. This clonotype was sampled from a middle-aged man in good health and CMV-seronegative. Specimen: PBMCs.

CDR3 bases: TGTGCCAGCAGCTCGGGACAGGGGGGGCCGAACTATGGCTACACCTTC. Protein sequence: CASSSGQGGPNYGYTF. V is TRBV7-2 and J is TRBJ1-2; TRBD1 agrees at 11 bases. The CDR3 totals 16 residues. Germline values: CDR1 SGHTA, CDR2 FQGNSA. Unmatched junction bases numbered 6, after V lost 4 bases and J lost 2 bases.